The 6 T cell receptor beta chains in this list originate from one sample, sequenced in a study of shared clonotypes between healthy human individuals. The data were produced by immunoSEQ multiplex PCR, yet TCRdb's version contains in-frame clones alone and is incomplete. The sample has 2,500,000 or so clones, under 95% seen once. The sequenced sample consisted of naive CD4+ T cells from PBMCs. As for subset: CD45RA+ positively selected. The receptors derive from a man between 18 and 29 years old in good health. Some clones in this sample may be carry-over from other donors' samples.

The chain has TRBV25-1 and TRBJ1-1; no definite D call. Looked up from germline, CDR1 is MGHDK and CDR2 is SYGVNS. CDR3 size: 13 residues. The ends were cut back, 7 bases at V and 0 bases at J, with 9 bases in the middle. The CDR3 DNA sequence: TGTGCCAGCAACCACCGGGTGAACACTGAAGCTTTCTTT. Translated: CASNHRVNTEAFF.

This clone was counted once. This chain joins TRBV5-8 and TRBJ2-1; 8 positions agree with TRBD2. The CDR3 sequence is 16 residues long. J gave up 3 bases and V 0 bases, and 5 bases lay outside the gene matches. CDR1 and CDR2 (germline): SGHTS, YDEGEE. The CDR3 bases are TGTGCCAGCAGCTTGGAGTTCGGGACTAGCTACAATGAGCAGTTCTTC. This encodes CASSLEFGTSYNEQFF.

The rearrangement uses TRBV18 and TRBJ2-1, with 7 bases lining up with TRBD2. Germline CDR1 KGHSH, CDR2 LQKENI. CDR3 size: 15 residues. Trimming removed 2 bases from V and 4 bases from J; junction bases left unmatched: 5. CDR3 sequence (DNA): TGTGCCAGCTCACCAGTGGGAGGGGTGTACAATGAGCAGTTCTTC. Amino acid sequence: CASSPVGGVYNEQFF.

The J gene is TRBJ2-6, the V gene TRBV30; possible D gene TRBD2, 5 bases. CDR1 GTSNPN and CDR2 SVGIG come from the germline V gene (reference sequence). V was pared by 5 bases and J by 12 bases, with 17 bases between. CDR3 length: 13 residues. DNA of the CDR3: TGTGCCTGGTCCATCGGAGGTGTTGGCGTCCTGACTTTC. Residues: CAWSIGGVGVLTF.

In nucleotides, the CDR3 is TGTGCCAGCAGTTACTATCGGACAGTGGTAACCGGGGAGCTGTTTTTT. Translating it yields CASSYYRTVVTGELFF. This chain links TRBV6-5 with TRBJ2-2; tentatively, D is TRBD1 (6 bases). Germline values: CDR1 MNHEY, CDR2 SVGAGI. The CDR3 runs 16 residues. Trimming took 1 base from V and 5 from J, leaving 14 bases between them.

Points on this clone: This sample includes further DNA sequences coding for the same CDR3. The gene calls are TRBV5-1 and TRBJ2-3; either TRBD1 or TRBD2 may supply D (6 bases each). V lost 3 bases and J lost 4, with 12 bases in between. CDR3 size: 14 residues. Germline CDR1 and CDR2: SGHRS and YFSETQ. This CDR3 reads CASSSLGGPDTQYF. The CDR3 nucleotides are TGCGCCAGCAGCTCCCTGGGGGGCCCAGATACGCAGTATTTT.